A selection of T cell receptor beta chains follows, all from one sample in a study of blood T cell repertoires in COVID-19. Some clones are missing from TCRdb's copy, which holds only in-frame ones; the method was immunoSEQ multiplex PCR. The sample shows 310,000 or so clones, approximately 91% of them seen only once. Sequencing used peripheral blood. The receptor set was obtained from a woman in her 30s with COVID-19, enrolled during active disease. CDR3s include the opening cysteine and the closing phenylalanine or tryptophan.

v_call,j_call,cdr3_aa
TRBV7-9,TRBJ2-1,CASSSSITSVTYNEQFF
TRBV18,TRBJ2-1,CASSQQGVEQFF
TRBV7-3,TRBJ1-1,CASSAHLNTEAFF
TRBV7-8,TRBJ1-4,CASSFDSQGQPEGEKLFF
TRBV10-3,TRBJ2-7,CAIRGRQGLVYEQYF
TRBV7-9,TRBJ2-2,CASSLQDRGDTGELFF
TRBV6-6,TRBJ1-2,CASSSRGDRTNYGYTF
TRBV28,TRBJ2-7,CASTQVSGSSYEQYF
TRBV11-3,TRBJ2-7,CASSPGRGGPPPYEQYF
TRBV6-5,TRBJ2-1,CASSYTPDNNEQFF
TRBV25-1,TRBJ2-1,CASSEFFQGDEQFF
TRBV6-1,TRBJ1-5,CASTDRVDQPQHF
TRBV5-8,TRBJ1-2,CASSLAGGLVYGYTF
TRBV4-1,TRBJ2-7,CASSLGREPSSYEQYF
TRBV9,TRBJ2-7,CASSEGGGYEQYF
TRBV6-1,TRBJ2-5,CASSESYPGGPGETQYF
TRBV11-2,TRBJ1-1,CASSSLSSDRDEAFF
TRBV27,TRBJ2-2,CASSLSPLAGVYTGELFF
TRBV9,TRBJ2-1,CASSVGGSSHEQFF
TRBV6-5,TRBJ2-7,CASLTGYSYEQYF
TRBV11-2,TRBJ2-7,CASRVDSYDEQYF
TRBV7-3,TRBJ2-1,CASSLNGLAGDEQFF
TRBV29-1,TRBJ1-4,CSVRGFNEKLFF
TRBV5-1,TRBJ2-3,CASSLWTGSDTQYF
TRBV18,TRBJ1-5,CASSPGMAQPQHF
TRBV5-4,TRBJ2-1,CASSAMSGVGGYEQFF
TRBV5-5,TRBJ1-2,CASSSGQRQNYGYTF
TRBV2,TRBJ1-1,CASSAYGQGDAFF
TRBV27,TRBJ2-7,CASIRAYLGISYEQYF
TRBV10-3,TRBJ2-1,CAIKVAGGGPNEQFF
TRBV5-1,TRBJ2-3,CASSRAGVDTQYF
TRBV19,TRBJ2-7,CASSWTSGATYEQYF
TRBV29-1,TRBJ2-7,CSVSAGLAAWEQYF
TRBV19,TRBJ1-6,CASSGTGNSPLHF
TRBV19,TRBJ2-3,CASGYTGQGSDTQYF
TRBV4-1,TRBJ2-7,CASSPGDRLIREAPSYEQYF
TRBV5-1,TRBJ1-4,CASSLASQGREKLFF
TRBV29-1,TRBJ1-2,CSVPRVEGPNYGYTF
TRBV12-3/TRBV12-4,TRBJ1-1,CASGDRGYTEAFF
TRBV6-5,TRBJ1-2,CASNIKEGDGYTF
TRBV19,TRBJ2-7,CASSTRLAGAAEQYF
TRBV5-1,TRBJ1-1,CASSLGDGVTEAFF
TRBV10-3,TRBJ2-5,CAISEQGQQETQYF
TRBV27,TRBJ2-3,CASSFGTSGTTDTQYF
TRBV5-4,TRBJ2-7,CASSRDTTIYEQYF
TRBV11-3,TRBJ2-1,CASSLDGEPYNEQFF
TRBV9,TRBJ2-7,CASSVWGGPTEQYF
TRBV7-2,TRBJ2-1,CASSLVGTGDNEQFF
TRBV11-2,TRBJ2-7,CASSLEVGMWEQQYF
TRBV19,TRBJ1-1,CASSIGQPASAFF
TRBV19,TRBJ2-1,CASSIAAGAYNEQFF
TRBV20-1,TRBJ2-3,CSARLTGGQYF
TRBV6-5,TRBJ2-2,CASSYSLVPTGELFF
TRBV9,TRBJ1-4,CASSAGPTPGSEKLFF
TRBV5-1,TRBJ1-1,CASSLGGRSNTEAFF
TRBV7-2,TRBJ2-3,CASSYEGQGADTQYF
TRBV19,TRBJ1-1,CASSLTTTGTNKINTEAFF